Sequencing of this T cell receptor (beta chain) was carried out in a study of control samples from healthy donors and cancer patients. Libraries were prepared by immunoSEQ multiplex PCR; TCRdb keeps only in-frame clonotypes and omits some of them. The sample carries about 170,000 clones, 75% to 95% recorded once. The germline V and J ends were trimmed by 6 bases and 0 bases, with 3 bases remaining between them. Germline CDR1 and CDR2: MDHEN and SYDVKM. The CDR3 length is 13 residues. The TCR comes from a woman between 25 and 40 years old in good health. The chain employs TRBV28 and TRBJ1-6; D remains unclear. Material for sequencing was blood. The CDR3 loop reads CASSRSYNSPLHF. The CDR3 DNA sequence: TGTGCCAGCAGCCGCTCCTATAATTCACCCCTCCACTTT.